This is a list of T cell receptor beta chains from one sample in a study of T cell repertoires in cytomegalovirus infection. One entry per CDR3 protein, called by TCRdb with MiXCR from the reads. The data show about 51,000 distinct CDR3 sequences, 20% to 25% seen once. These receptors are not linked to any known antigen. Sequencing was performed on CD8+ T cells from cultured PBMCs, taken from culture after CMV antigen stimulation. Receptor source: a human donor in good health (CMV status not recorded). Some clones in this sample may be carry-over from other donors' samples. CDR3s include the opening cysteine and the closing phenylalanine or tryptophan. D genes are given only for firm matches. Some rows have no size entry. The others give once, few or many, or a class for an expanded clone.

cdr3_length j_call d_call v_call clone_size cdr3_aa cdr3_nt
12 TRBJ2-7 TRBD1 TRBV6-1 NA CATRQGYYEQYF TGTGCCACTCGACAGGGGTACTACGAGCAGTACTTC
14 TRBJ1-6 NA TRBV20-1 NA CSASLPRDNSPLHF TGCAGTGCTAGTTTGCCACGGGATAATTCACCCCTCCACTTT
14 TRBJ2-1 NA TRBV7-2 few CASSSGLVYNEQFF TGTGCCAGCAGCTCCGGACTCGTATACAATGAGCAGTTCTTC
16 TRBJ2-7 NA TRBV7-2 few CASSSPRTEIFYEQYF TGTGCCAGCAGCTCGCCAAGGACAGAAATCTTCTACGAGCAGTACTTC
14 TRBJ2-7 NA TRBV6-2/TRBV6-3 few CASSLNRAAAEQYF TGTGCCAGCAGTTTGAACAGGGCAGCGGCCGAGCAGTACTTC
15 TRBJ2-7 TRBD2 TRBV7-8 NA CASSTRLAGGDEQYF TGTGCCAGCAGCACCCGACTAGCGGGGGGTGACGAGCAGTACTTC
12 TRBJ2-1 TRBD1 TRBV6-5 NA CASSRTGNEQFF TGTGCCAGCAGTCGGACAGGGAATGAGCAGTTCTTC
15 TRBJ2-1 NA TRBV7-6 NA CASSLPRSSYNEQFF TGTGCCAGCAGCCTACCTCGGAGCTCCTACAATGAGCAGTTCTTC
12 TRBJ1-1 TRBD1 TRBV18 NA CAGGQPNTEAFF TGTGCCGGGGGACAGCCGAACACTGAAGCTTTCTTT
13 TRBJ1-4 NA TRBV27 few CASSALRDEKLFF TGTGCCAGCAGTGCGCTGAGGGATGAAAAACTGTTTTTT
16 TRBJ2-5 TRBD2 TRBV7-8 NA CASSLGAGGPQETQYF TGTGCCAGCAGCTTAGGGGCGGGAGGGCCTCAAGAGACCCAGTACTTC
14 TRBJ2-5 TRBD2 TRBV2 NA CASRGGRGQETQYF TGTGCCAGCAGAGGCGGGAGGGGGCAAGAGACCCAGTACTTC
15 TRBJ2-1 TRBD2 TRBV7-2 NA CASSILAGGYNEQSF TGTGCCAGCAGCATCCTAGCGGGGGGCTACAATGAGCAGTCCTTC
16 TRBJ2-7 TRBD2 TRBV7-2 NA CASSYRAGSGRAKQYF TGTGCCAGCAGCTACCGGGCGGGGAGCGGGAGGGCCAAGCAGTACTTC
15 TRBJ2-5 NA TRBV7-2 NA CASSRLARGRETQYF TGTGCCAGCAGCCGACTAGCGAGGGGGCGAGAGACCCAGTACTTC
14 TRBJ1-5 TRBD1 TRBV11-2 once CASSFGTGRQPQHF TGTGCCAGCAGCTTTGGGACAGGCCGTCAGCCCCAGCATTTT
14 TRBJ1-1 NA TRBV11-2 few CASSLAGANTEAFF TGTGCCAGCAGCTTAGCAGGGGCGAACACTGAAGCTTTCTTT
14 TRBJ2-1 TRBD2 TRBV11-1 once CASSQTSGRNEQFF TGTGCCAGCAGCCAGACTAGCGGGAGAAATGAGCAGTTCTTC
15 TRBJ1-1 NA TRBV27 NA CASSLSPNSHTEAFF TGTGCCAGCAGTTTATCGCCTAATTCCCACACTGAAGCTTTCTTT
13 TRBJ2-7 TRBD2 TRBV7-2 NA CASSFLAGREQYF TGTGCCAGCAGTTTCCTAGCGGGACGCGAGCAGTACTTC
14 TRBJ2-2 NA TRBV7-9 few CASSIQGAAGELFF TGTGCCAGCAGCATCCAAGGGGCGGCCGGGGAGCTGTTTTTT
14 TRBJ1-2 NA TRBV28 NA CASSLWLGGPGYTF TGTGCCAGCAGTTTATGGTTGGGGGGCCCTGGCTACACCTTC
14 TRBJ2-3 NA TRBV19 few CASGHRDGADTQYF TGTGCCAGTGGCCACAGGGACGGAGCAGATACGCAGTATTTT
15 TRBJ2-3 NA TRBV12-3/TRBV12-4 NA CASSLSGRLRDTQYF TGTGCCAGCAGTTTATCGGGGCGGCTAAGAGATACGCAGTATTTT
13 TRBJ1-2 TRBD1 TRBV7-2 NA CASTGQGGSGYTF TGTGCCAGCACCGGACAGGGCGGAAGCGGCTACACCTTC
15 TRBJ1-4 NA TRBV7-9 few CASSQFDVFNEKLFF TGTGCCAGCAGCCAATTTGATGTGTTTAATGAAAAACTGTTTTTT